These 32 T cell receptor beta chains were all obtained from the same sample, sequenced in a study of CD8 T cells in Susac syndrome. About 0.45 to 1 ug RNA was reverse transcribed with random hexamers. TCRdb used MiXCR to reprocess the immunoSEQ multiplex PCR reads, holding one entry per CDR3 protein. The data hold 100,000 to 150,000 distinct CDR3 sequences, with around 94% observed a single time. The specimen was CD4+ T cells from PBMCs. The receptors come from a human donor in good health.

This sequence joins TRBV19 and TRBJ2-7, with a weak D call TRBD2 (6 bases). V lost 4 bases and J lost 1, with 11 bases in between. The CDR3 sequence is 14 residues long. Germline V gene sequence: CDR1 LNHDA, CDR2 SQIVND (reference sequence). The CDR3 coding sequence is TGTGCCAGTAGTAATAGCGGAGAATCCTACGAGCAGTACTTC. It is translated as CASSNSGESYEQYF.

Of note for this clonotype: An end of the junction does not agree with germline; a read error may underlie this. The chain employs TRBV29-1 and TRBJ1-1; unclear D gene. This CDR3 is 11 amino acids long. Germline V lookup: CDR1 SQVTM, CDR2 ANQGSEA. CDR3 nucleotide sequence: TGCAGCGTTGACAGGTCAGAATTACGGCTCTTT. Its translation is CSVDRSELRLF.

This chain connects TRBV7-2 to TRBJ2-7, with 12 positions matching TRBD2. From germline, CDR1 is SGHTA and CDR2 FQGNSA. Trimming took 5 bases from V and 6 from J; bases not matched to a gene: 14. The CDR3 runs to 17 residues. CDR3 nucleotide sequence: TGTGCCAGCAGCCCCCATGTGGCTAGCGGGAGGGCCGGCGAGCAGTACTTC. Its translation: CASSPHVASGRAGEQYF.

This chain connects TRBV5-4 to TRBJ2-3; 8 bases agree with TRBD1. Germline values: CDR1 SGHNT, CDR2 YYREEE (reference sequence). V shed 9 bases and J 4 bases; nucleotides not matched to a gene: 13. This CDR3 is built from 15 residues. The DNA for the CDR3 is TGTGCCACCACACGAGCAGGGGGCGTCCCAGATACGCAGTATTTT. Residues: CATTRAGGVPDTQYF.

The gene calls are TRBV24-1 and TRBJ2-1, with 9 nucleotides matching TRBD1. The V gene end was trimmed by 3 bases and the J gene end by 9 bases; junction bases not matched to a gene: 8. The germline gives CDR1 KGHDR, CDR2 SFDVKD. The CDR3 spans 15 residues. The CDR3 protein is CATSDPTTGGTEQFF. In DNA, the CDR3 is TGTGCCACCAGTGATCCCACGACAGGGGGGACTGAGCAGTTCTTC.

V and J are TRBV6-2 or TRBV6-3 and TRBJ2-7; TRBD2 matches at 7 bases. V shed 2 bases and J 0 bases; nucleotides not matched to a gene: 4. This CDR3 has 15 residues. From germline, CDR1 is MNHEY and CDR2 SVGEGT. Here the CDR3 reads CASSYAGLSSYEQYF. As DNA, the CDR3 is TGTGCCAGCAGTTACGCGGGACTAAGCTCCTACGAGCAGTACTTC.

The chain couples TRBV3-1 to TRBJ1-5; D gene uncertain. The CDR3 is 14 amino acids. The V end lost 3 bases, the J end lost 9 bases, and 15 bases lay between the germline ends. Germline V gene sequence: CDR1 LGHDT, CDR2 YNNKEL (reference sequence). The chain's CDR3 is CASSQIGTPRPQHF. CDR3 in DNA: TGTGCCAGCAGCCAGATTGGCACGCCACGGCCCCAGCATTTT.

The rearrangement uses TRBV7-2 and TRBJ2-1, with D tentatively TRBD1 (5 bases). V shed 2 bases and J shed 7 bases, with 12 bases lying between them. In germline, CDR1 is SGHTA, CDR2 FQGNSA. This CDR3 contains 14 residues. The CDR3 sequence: CASSLPTRVNEQFF. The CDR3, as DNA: TGTGCCAGCAGCTTACCTACCAGGGTTAATGAGCAGTTCTTC. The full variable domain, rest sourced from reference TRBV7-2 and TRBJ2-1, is GAGVSQSPSNKVTEKGKDVELRCDPISGHTALYWYRQSLGQGLEFLIYFQGNSAPDKSGLPSDRFSAERTGGSVSTLTIQRTQQEDSAVYLCASSLPTRVNEQFFGPGTRLTVL.

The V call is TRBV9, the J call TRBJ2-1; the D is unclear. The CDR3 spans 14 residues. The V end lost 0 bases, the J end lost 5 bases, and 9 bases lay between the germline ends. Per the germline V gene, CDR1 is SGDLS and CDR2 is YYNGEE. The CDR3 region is CASSVGLLDNEQFF. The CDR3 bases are TGTGCCAGCAGCGTAGGACTCCTGGACAATGAGCAGTTCTTC. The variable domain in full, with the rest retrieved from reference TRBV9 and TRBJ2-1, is DSGVTQTPKHLITATGQRVTLRCSPRSGDLSVYWYQQSLDQGLQFLIQYYNGEERAKGNILERFSAQQFPDLHSELNLSSLELGDSALYFCASSVGLLDNEQFFGPGTRLTVL.

The CDR3 here is CASSQDGWRQGSTDTQYF. Here the CDR3 DNA reads TGTGCCAGCAGCCAAGATGGGTGGAGACAGGGAAGCACAGATACGCAGTATTTT. The chain recombines TRBV3-1 with TRBJ2-3; 7 bases map to TRBD1. V shed 0 bases and J 0 bases; nucleotides not matched to a gene: 9. CDR3 length: 18 residues. The V gene's germline CDR1 is LGHDT and CDR2 YNNKEL (reference sequence).

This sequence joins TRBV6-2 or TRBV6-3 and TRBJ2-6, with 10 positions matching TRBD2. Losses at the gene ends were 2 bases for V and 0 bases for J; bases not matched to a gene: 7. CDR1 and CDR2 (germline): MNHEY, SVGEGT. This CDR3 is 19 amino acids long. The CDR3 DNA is TGTGCCAGCAGTTACCCTACTAGCGGGATTTACTCTGGGGCCAACGTCCTGACTTTC. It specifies CASSYPTSGIYSGANVLTF.

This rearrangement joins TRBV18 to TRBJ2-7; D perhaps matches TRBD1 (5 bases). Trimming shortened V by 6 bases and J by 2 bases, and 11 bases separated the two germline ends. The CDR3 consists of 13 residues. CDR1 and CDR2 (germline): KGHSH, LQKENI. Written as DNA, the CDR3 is TGTGCCAGCTCGGGGCAGGCCCCCTACGAGCAGTACTTC. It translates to CASSGQAPYEQYF.

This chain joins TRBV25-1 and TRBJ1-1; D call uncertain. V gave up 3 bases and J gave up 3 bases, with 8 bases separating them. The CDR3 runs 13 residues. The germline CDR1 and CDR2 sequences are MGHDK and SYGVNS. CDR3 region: CASSDRWYTEAFF. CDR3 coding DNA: TGTGCCAGCAGTGACCGGTGGTACACTGAAGCTTTCTTT. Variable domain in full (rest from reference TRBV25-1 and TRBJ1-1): EADIYQTPRYLVIGTGKKITLECSQTMGHDKMYWYQQDPGMELHLIHYSYGVNSTEKGDLSSESTVSRIRTEHFPLTLESARPSHTSQYLCASSDRWYTEAFFGQGTRLTVV.

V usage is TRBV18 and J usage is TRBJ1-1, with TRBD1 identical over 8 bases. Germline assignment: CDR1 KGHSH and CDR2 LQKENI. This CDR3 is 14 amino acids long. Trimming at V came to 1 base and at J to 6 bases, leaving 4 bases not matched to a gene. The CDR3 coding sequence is TGTGCCAGCTCACCACTGGGACAGGCCCCTGAAGCTTTCTTT. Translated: CASSPLGQAPEAFF. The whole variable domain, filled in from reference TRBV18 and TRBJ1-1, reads NAGVMQNPRHLVRRRGQEARLRCSPMKGHSHVYWYRQLPEEGLKFMVYLQKENIIDESGMPKERFSAEFPKEGPSILRIQQVVRGDSAAYFCASSPLGQAPEAFFGQGTRLTVV.

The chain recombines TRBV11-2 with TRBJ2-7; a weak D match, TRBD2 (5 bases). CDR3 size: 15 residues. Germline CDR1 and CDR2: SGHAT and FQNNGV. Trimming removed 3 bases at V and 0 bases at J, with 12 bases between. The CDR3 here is CASSFWRSSSYEQYF. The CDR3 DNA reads TGTGCCAGCAGCTTTTGGAGGAGTTCCTCCTACGAGCAGTACTTC.

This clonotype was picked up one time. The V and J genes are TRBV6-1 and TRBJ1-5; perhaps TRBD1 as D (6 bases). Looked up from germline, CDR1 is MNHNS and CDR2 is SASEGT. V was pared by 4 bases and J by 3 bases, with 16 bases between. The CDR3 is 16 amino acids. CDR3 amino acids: CASSGFEGQFNQPQHF. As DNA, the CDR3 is TGTGCCAGCAGTGGTTTTGAGGGACAATTCAATCAGCCCCAGCATTTT.

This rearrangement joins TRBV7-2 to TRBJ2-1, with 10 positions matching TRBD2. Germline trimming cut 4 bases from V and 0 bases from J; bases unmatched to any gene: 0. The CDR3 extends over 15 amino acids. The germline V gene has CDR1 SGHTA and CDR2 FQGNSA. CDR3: CASSSSGGSYNEQFF. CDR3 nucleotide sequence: TGTGCCAGCAGCTCTAGCGGGGGCTCCTACAATGAGCAGTTCTTC.

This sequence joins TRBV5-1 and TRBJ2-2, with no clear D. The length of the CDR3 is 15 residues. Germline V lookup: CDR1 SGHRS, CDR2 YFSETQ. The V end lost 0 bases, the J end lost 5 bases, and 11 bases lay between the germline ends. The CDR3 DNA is TGCGCCAGCAGCTTGGACCAGGTCCGGACCGGGGAGCTGTTTTTT. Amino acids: CASSLDQVRTGELFF.

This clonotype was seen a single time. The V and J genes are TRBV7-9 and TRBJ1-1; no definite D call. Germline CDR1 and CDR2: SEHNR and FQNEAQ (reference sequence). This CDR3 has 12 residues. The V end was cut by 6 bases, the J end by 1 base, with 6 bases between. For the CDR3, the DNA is TGTGCCAGCAGTTTTCCGAACACTGAAGCTTTCTTT. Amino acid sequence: CASSFPNTEAFF.

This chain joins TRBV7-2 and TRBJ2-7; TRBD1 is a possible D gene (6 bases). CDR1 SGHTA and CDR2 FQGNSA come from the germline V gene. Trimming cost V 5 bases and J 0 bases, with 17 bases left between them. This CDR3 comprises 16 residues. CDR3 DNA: TGTGCCAGCAGCCCGGTCGGATGGACAGTCTCCTACGAGCAGTACTTC. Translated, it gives CASSPVGWTVSYEQYF.

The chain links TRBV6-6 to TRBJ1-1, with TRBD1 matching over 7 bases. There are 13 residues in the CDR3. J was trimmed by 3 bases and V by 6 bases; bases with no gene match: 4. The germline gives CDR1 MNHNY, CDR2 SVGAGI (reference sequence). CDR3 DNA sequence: TGTGCCAGCAGGTGGGACAGATACACTGAAGCTTTCTTT. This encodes CASRWDRYTEAFF.

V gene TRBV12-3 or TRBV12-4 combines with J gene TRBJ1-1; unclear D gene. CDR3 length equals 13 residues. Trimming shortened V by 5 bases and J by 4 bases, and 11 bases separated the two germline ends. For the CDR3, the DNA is TGTGCCAGCAGTCCCCCCGGGGTCACTGAAGCTTTCTTT. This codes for CASSPPGVTEAFF.

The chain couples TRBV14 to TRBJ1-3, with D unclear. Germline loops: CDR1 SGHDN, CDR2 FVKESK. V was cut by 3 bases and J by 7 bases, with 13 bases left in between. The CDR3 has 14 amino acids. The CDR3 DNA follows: TGTGCCAGCAGCCAGAGAGGGAGTGGGAACACCATATATTTT. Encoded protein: CASSQRGSGNTIYF.

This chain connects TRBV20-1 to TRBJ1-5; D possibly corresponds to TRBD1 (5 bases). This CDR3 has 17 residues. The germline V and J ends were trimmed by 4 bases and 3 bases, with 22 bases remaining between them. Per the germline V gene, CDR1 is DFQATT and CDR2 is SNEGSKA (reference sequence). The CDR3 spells CSATGTGGTFSNQPQHF. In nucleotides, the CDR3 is TGCAGTGCTACCGGGACGGGAGGGACTTTCTCCAATCAGCCCCAGCATTTT.

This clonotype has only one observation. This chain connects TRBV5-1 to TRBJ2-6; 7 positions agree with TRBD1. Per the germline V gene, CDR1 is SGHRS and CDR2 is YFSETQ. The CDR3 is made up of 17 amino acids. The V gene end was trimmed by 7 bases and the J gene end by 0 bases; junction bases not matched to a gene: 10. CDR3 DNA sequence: TGCGCCAGCGACCCTAGGGACAGTAGCTCTGGGGCCAACGTCCTGACTTTC. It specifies CASDPRDSSSGANVLTF.

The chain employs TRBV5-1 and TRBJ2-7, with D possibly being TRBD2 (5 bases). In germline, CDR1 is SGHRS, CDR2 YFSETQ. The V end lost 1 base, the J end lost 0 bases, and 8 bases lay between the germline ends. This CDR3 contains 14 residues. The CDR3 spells CASSLSGFSYEQYF. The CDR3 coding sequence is TGCGCCAGCAGCTTGTCGGGGTTCTCCTACGAGCAGTACTTC. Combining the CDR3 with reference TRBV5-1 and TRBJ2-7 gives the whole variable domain KAGVTQTPRYLIKTRGQQVTLSCSPISGHRSVSWYQQTPGQGLQFLFEYFSETQRNKGNFPGRFSGRQFSNSRSEMNVSTLELGDSALYLCASSLSGFSYEQYFGPGTRLTVT.

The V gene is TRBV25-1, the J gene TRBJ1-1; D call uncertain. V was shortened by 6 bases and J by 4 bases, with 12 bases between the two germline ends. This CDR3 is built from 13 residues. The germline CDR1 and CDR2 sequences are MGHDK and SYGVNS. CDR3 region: CASSPGLTTEAFF. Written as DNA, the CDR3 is TGTGCCAGCAGCCCTGGTCTCACCACTGAAGCTTTCTTT.

CDR3 in amino acids: CASSYTKQETQYF. The CDR3 nucleotides are TGTGCCAGCAGTTACACGAAGCAAGAGACCCAGTACTTC. The V call is TRBV6-2 or TRBV6-3, the J call TRBJ2-5; D is undetermined. The CDR3 sequence is 13 residues long. Between the trimmed V and J ends, which lost 2 bases and 2 bases, there was a span of 6 bases. In germline, CDR1 is MNHEY, CDR2 SVGEGT.

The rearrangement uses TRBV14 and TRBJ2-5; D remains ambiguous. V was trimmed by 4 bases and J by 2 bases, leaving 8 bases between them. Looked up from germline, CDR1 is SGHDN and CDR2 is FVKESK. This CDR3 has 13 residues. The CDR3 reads CASSPRRQETQYF. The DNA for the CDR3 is TGTGCCAGCAGCCCGCGGCGTCAAGAGACCCAGTACTTC. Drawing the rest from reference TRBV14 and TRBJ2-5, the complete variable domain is EAGVTQFPSHSVIEKGQTVTLRCDPISGHDNLYWYRRVMGKEIKFLLHFVKESKQDESGMPNNRFLAERTGGTYSTLKVQPAELEDSGVYFCASSPRRQETQYFGPGTRLLVL.

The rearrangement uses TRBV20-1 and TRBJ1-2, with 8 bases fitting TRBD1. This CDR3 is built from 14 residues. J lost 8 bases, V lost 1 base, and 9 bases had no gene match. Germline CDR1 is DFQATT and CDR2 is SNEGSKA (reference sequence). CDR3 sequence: CSARGQGTRKGYTF. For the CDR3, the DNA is TGCAGTGCTAGAGGACAGGGGACCAGAAAGGGCTACACCTTC.

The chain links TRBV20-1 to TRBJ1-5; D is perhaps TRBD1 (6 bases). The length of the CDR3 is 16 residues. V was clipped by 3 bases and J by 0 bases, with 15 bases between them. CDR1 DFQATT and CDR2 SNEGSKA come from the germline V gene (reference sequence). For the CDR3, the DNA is TGCAGTGCTAGGATAGGAGGCAGGGGTAGCAATCAGCCCCAGCATTTT. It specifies CSARIGGRGSNQPQHF.

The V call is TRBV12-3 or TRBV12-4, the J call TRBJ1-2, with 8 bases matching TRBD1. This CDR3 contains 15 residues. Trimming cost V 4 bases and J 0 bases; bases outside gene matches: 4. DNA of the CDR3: TGTGCCAGCAGTTCAACAGGGGGACCTAACTATGGCTACACCTTC. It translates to CASSSTGGPNYGYTF.